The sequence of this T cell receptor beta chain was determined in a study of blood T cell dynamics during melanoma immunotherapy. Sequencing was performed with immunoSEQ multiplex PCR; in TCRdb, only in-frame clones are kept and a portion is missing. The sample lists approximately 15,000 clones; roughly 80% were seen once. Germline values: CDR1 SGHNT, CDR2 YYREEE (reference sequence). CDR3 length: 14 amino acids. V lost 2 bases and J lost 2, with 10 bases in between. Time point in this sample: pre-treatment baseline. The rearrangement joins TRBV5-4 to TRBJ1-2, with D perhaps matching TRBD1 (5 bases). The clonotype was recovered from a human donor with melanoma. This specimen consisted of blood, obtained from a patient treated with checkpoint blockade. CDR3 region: CASSFSRDNYGYTF. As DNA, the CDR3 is TGTGCCAGCAGCTTCTCCAGGGACAACTATGGCTACACCTTC. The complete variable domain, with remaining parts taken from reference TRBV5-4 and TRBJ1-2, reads ETGVTQSPTHLIKTRGQQVTLRCSSQSGHNTVSWYQQALGQGPQFIFQYYREEENGRGNFPPRFSGLQFPNYSSELNVNALELDDSALYLCASSFSRDNYGYTFGSGTRLTVV.